This T cell receptor (beta chain) was obtained from a study of T cell changes during pregnancy in multiple sclerosis (dated by TCRdb to the late 2010s). In the study overall: The study examined how the T cell repertoire changed over the course of pregnancy in women with multiple sclerosis.

This clone was detected once. Its specific antigen is unknown. Base qualities are not provided; no much larger clone lies one nucleotide away. Library preparation was by the immunoSEQ multiplex PCR assay. TCRdb took over this immuneACCESS table, retaining in-frame rearrangements with V and J assigned. Such tables are incomplete; in checked studies, under half of the missing clones stem from an unresolved V gene, and the remainder is unexplained. The sample data list approximately 30,000 clones, and 90% to 95% of these were observed just once. The top ten hold approximately 3.6% of the sample. CDR1 MNHEY and CDR2 SVGAGI were looked up in the germline V gene. Trimming takes 2 bases off V and 3 bases off J; junction bases not matched to a gene: 9. The CDR3 covers 16 residues, taking in both the cysteine and the phenylalanine. Only the CDR3 region is kept as DNA, spanning 48 bases read in frame from base 1.

This receptor chain uses TRBV6-5 and TRBJ1-2; 7 bases in the middle match TRBD1. This specimen was CD8+ T cells from peripheral blood mononuclear cells, taken in the second trimester of pregnancy. The clonotype was recovered from a female donor in good health, enrolled as a control in a pregnancy study. CDR3 region: CASSYHATGSDYGYTF. The DNA reads as follows: TGTGCCAGCAGTTACCACGCGACAGGGTCGGACTATGGCTACACCTTC.